This paragraph reports one T cell receptor beta chain. Its specificity is unknown. Sequencing was performed with immunoSEQ multiplex PCR; in TCRdb, only in-frame clones are kept and a portion is missing. Seen here are around 220,000 clones, 65% to 85% observed once, and the top ten hold about an eighth. This entry belongs to a study of cytomegalovirus exposure and HLA in healthy donors. Study at large: It was reported in a later analysis that the same platform had been used for the 100 to 150 validation repertoires as for the 666 first-cohort repertoires. Study results and limitations: Specific recognition of CMV antigens was confirmed in vitro for three chains (all CMV-associated). In the 120 validation repertoires, about 95% of cluster scores exceeded 0, per a later analysis.

CDR1 and CDR2 from the germline V gene are LGHNA and YSLEER. The CDR3 has 15 residues. Between the trimmed V and J ends, which lost 0 bases and 2 bases, there was a span of 11 bases. The receptor was derived from a woman aged 25 to 39 in good health and CMV-seropositive. The chain uses TRBV4-3 and TRBJ2-7, with D hard to call. The sample comprised PBMCs. The CDR3 protein is CASSQDLAETYEQYF. The CDR3 region has the DNA TGCGCCAGCAGCCAAGACTTAGCTGAAACCTACGAGCAGTACTTC.